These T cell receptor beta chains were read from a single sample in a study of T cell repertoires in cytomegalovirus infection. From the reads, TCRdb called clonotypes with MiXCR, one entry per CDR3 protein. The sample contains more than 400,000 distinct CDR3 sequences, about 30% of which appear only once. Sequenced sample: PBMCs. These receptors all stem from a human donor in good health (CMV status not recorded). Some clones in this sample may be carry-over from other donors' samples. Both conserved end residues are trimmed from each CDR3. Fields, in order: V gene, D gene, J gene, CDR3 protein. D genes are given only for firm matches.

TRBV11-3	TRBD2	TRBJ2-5	ASSFGGGRETQY
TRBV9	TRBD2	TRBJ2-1	ASSVASSGSLYNEQF
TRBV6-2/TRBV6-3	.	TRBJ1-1	ASSRQDEAF
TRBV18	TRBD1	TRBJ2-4	ASSPPSGTGGTKNIQY
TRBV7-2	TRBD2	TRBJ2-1	ASSRYVAGGSVDEQF
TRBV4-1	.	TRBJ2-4	ASSQGPGVGNIQY
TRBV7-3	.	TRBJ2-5	ASSLTGGTQY
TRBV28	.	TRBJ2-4	ASSPTELAKNIQY
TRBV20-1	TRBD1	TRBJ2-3	SARRAQGADTQY
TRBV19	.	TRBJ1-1	ASSGPVGNTEAF
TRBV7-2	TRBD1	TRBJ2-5	ASSSRTGGVGTQY
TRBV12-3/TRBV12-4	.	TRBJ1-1	ASSPQGPGTEAF
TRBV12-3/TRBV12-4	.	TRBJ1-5	ASSLKGTSPRPQH
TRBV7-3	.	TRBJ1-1	ASSLTFAGGSTEAF
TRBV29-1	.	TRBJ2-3	SVNTQTDTQY
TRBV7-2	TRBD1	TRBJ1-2	ASSPEGTGDYGYT
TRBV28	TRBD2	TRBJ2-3	ASSLEPGAGATDTQY
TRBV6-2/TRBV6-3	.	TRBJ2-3	ASSQGHTGGTDTQY
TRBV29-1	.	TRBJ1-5	SVPGTTNQPQH
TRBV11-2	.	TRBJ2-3	ASRGRTDTQY
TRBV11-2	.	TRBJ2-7	ASSFGSQGYEQY